What follows are 26 T cell receptor beta chains derived from one specimen sequenced in a study of T-cell reconstitution after alpha-beta-depleted transplantation in children. Molecular barcoding with unique molecular identifiers was used for the TCRbeta library. A single record per CDR3 protein comes from TCRdb applying MiXCR to the PCR reads. This sample carries a few hundred thousand distinct CDR3 sequences, 10% to 15% of them seen once, and the ten largest clones take 2% to 2.5%. The sample consisted of PBMCs, mostly from graft donor cells, taken 360 days after TCRalphabeta/CD19-depleted stem cell transplant. These receptors were collected from a male patient younger than 18 who had a stem cell transplant for acute myeloid leukemia, so the T cells may come from the graft donor.

The chain links TRBV3-1 to TRBJ2-7; D perhaps matches TRBD2 (6 bases). Trimming pared 0 bases from V and 4 bases from J, leaving 10 bases between. Germline V gene sequence: CDR1 LGHDT, CDR2 YNNKEL (reference sequence). This CDR3 contains 14 residues. The CDR3 bases are TGTGCCAGCAGCCAAGAAGGGGACTGGTACGAGCAGTACTTC. This codes for CASSQEGDWYEQYF.

The chain is built from TRBV15 and TRBJ2-5; the match to TRBD2 covers 11 bases. CDR3 size: 18 residues. Per germline, CDR1 LNHNV and CDR2 YYDKDF (reference sequence). V was clipped by 0 bases and J by 2 bases; unmatched bases: 8. The CDR3 loop reads CATSREAPGLAAQETQYF. The CDR3 DNA sequence: TGTGCCACCAGCAGAGAGGCACCGGGACTAGCGGCACAAGAGACCCAGTACTTC.

The V call is TRBV4-2, the J call TRBJ2-2, with 10 positions matching TRBD2. The CDR3 has 16 residues. Losses at the gene ends were 2 bases for V and 6 bases for J; bases not matched to a gene: 6. Germline CDR1 and CDR2: LGHNA and YNFKEQ. CDR3 region: CASSQLAGESAGELFF. DNA for the CDR3: TGTGCCAGCAGCCAACTAGCGGGAGAGAGCGCCGGGGAGCTGTTTTTT.

This clonotype was seen only a few times. The DNA of the CDR3 is TGTGCCAGCAGCTTTATCCGTACAGGGGAGGTAGCCGGGGAGCTGTTTTTT. Encoded protein: CASSFIRTGEVAGELFF. The chain joins TRBV7-6 to TRBJ2-2; tentatively, D is TRBD1 (7 bases). With 3 bases removed from V and 6 bases from J, the gap between germline ends came to 20 bases. This CDR3 is built from 17 residues. CDR1 and CDR2 from the germline V gene are SGHVS and FNYEAQ.

The chain links TRBV20-1 to TRBJ2-1; D remains unclear. Trimming removed 5 bases at V and 0 bases at J, with 14 bases between. This CDR3 contains 15 residues. Germline V gene data show CDR1 as DFQATT and CDR2 as SNEGSKA (reference sequence). CDR3 DNA sequence: TGCAGTGCTGAGGCTTCCAAGAGCTCCTACAATGAGCAGTTCTTC. Amino acids: CSAEASKSSYNEQFF.

At least ten counts were recorded for this clonotype. V usage is TRBV28 and J usage is TRBJ1-4, with 9 bases that match TRBD1. CDR3 length equals 16 residues. V was pared by 3 bases and J by 7 bases, with 9 bases of the junction left unmatched. Per the germline V gene, CDR1 is MDHEN and CDR2 is SYDVKM. The CDR3 coding sequence is TGTGCCAGCAGTTTCCGCTGGGACAGGGCGCTTGAAAAACTGTTTTTT. It encodes CASSFRWDRALEKLFF. The full variable domain, with the rest looked up from reference TRBV28 and TRBJ1-4, is DVKVTQSSRYLVKRTGEKVFLECVQDMDHENMFWYRQDPGLGLRLIYFSYDVKMKEKGDIPEGYSVSREKKERFSLILESASTNQTSMYLCASSFRWDRALEKLFFGSGTQLSVL.

The sample holds a few counts of this clonotype. V usage is TRBV28 and J usage is TRBJ1-1; the D gene is possibly TRBD1 (6 bases). The CDR3 extends over 15 amino acids. Trimming shortened V by 6 bases and J by 1 base, and 15 bases separated the two germline ends. Germline CDR1 is MDHEN and CDR2 is SYDVKM. The CDR3 sequence: CASRPGGRANTEAFF. DNA for the CDR3: TGTGCCAGCAGACCTGGGGGCAGGGCGAACACTGAAGCTTTCTTT.

Remarks on this clonotype: Possible read error: a much larger clone is one base away. The chain's CDR3 is CASSLWPDRGYEQCF. The CDR3 DNA is TGTGCCAGCAGTTTATGGCCGGACAGGGGCTACGAGCAGTGCTTC. This chain links TRBV28 with TRBJ2-7; 9 nucleotides line up with TRBD1. CDR3 length: 15 residues. The germline V gene encodes CDR1 MDHEN and CDR2 SYDVKM.

This clonotype was seen at least ten times. V and J are TRBV20-1 and TRBJ2-3; no clear D gene. Germline V CDR1 and CDR2: DFQATT, SNEGSKA (reference sequence). Between the trimmed V and J ends, which lost 0 bases and 11 bases, there was a span of 9 bases. The CDR3 runs to 11 residues. CDR3 loop: CSARDPMGQYF. Written as DNA, the CDR3 is TGCAGTGCTAGAGACCCTATGGGGCAGTATTTT.

This clonotype was counted ten times or more. The genes are TRBV5-6 and TRBJ2-1, with TRBD2 matching 13 bases. The CDR3 consists of 16 residues. Germline V gene sequence: CDR1 SGHDT, CDR2 YYEEEE. After removal of 2 bases from V and 6 bases from J, the junction contained 5 bases not matched to a gene. CDR3 amino acids: CASSFRTSGRSNEQFF. Written as DNA, the CDR3 is TGTGCCAGCAGCTTTAGGACTAGCGGGAGAAGCAATGAGCAGTTCTTC.

The rearrangement uses TRBV29-1 and TRBJ2-1, with D uncertain. V gave up 4 bases and J gave up 3 bases, with 13 bases separating them. CDR1 is SQVTM, CDR2 ANQGSEA, per germline. The CDR3 loop spans 14 amino acids. The CDR3 here is CSVVGSSNYNEQFF. In nucleotides, the CDR3 is TGCAGCGTTGTGGGTAGCTCGAACTACAATGAGCAGTTCTTC.

This clonotype appeared a few times. The V call is TRBV20-1, the J call TRBJ2-5; 7 bases agree with TRBD2. CDR3 size: 15 residues. Germline loops: CDR1 DFQATT, CDR2 SNEGSKA (reference sequence). V trimming: 1 base; J trimming: 5 bases; junction bases outside the gene matches: 10. The CDR3 loop reads CSARVGGSPGETQYF. The CDR3 DNA sequence: TGCAGTGCTAGAGTCGGGGGGAGCCCCGGGGAGACCCAGTACTTC.

This chain connects TRBV12-3 or TRBV12-4 to TRBJ2-7; D possibly corresponds to TRBD1 (6 bases). V shed 2 bases and J shed 2 bases, with 19 bases lying between them. This CDR3 is built from 17 residues. DNA of the CDR3: TGTGCCAGCAGTTTATGGACTGGGGGCTTTGGGACCTACGAGCAGTACTTC. Protein: CASSLWTGGFGTYEQYF.

The chain carries TRBV20-1 and TRBJ2-4; D uncertain. This CDR3 is built from 14 residues. Trimming removed 6 bases at V and 0 bases at J, with 12 bases between. In germline, CDR1 is DFQATT, CDR2 SNEGSKA (reference sequence). CDR3: CSAPRAVAKNIQYF. In DNA, the CDR3 is TGCAGTGCCCCTAGGGCGGTAGCCAAAAACATTCAGTACTTC.

This clonotype came up many times. The gene calls are TRBV20-1 and TRBJ1-3; D ambiguous. The CDR3 totals 14 residues. Germline lookup yields CDR1 DFQATT and CDR2 SNEGSKA (reference sequence). Trimming took off 3 bases at V and 0 bases at J, with 9 bases between the two ends. CDR3 sequence reads: CSARLAVSGNTIYF. CDR3 coding DNA: TGCAGTGCTAGGTTGGCAGTCTCTGGAAACACCATATATTTT.

The chain carries TRBV4-3 and TRBJ2-3; TRBD2 agrees at 12 bases. CDR1 LGHNA and CDR2 YSLEER come from the germline V gene. This CDR3 spans 17 amino acids. With V trimmed by 1 base and J by 2 bases, 4 bases remained unmatched. Here the CDR3 DNA reads TGCGCCAGCAGCCAAGTTTGGACTAGCGGGACCACAGATACGCAGTATTTT. This codes for CASSQVWTSGTTDTQYF.

This clonotype was detected only a few times. The V call is TRBV7-9, the J call TRBJ2-7; D not certain. The CDR3 is 12 residues long. The V gene's germline CDR1 is SEHNR and CDR2 FQNEAQ (reference sequence). V was pared by 5 bases and J by 3 bases, with 8 bases between. CDR3 coding DNA: TGTGCCAGCAGCATTCGGAGCTACGAGCAGTACTTC. Protein sequence: CASSIRSYEQYF.

Only a few counts were recorded for this clonotype. This rearrangement joins TRBV29-1 to TRBJ1-2; D might be TRBD1 (5 bases). The CDR3 covers 13 residues. The V gene lost 2 bases and the J gene lost 4 bases, with 11 bases spanning the gap. CDR1 and CDR2 from the germline V gene are SQVTM and ANQGSEA. CDR3 amino acids: CSVERGDLYGYTF. The CDR3 coding sequence is TGCAGCGTTGAACGGGGGGACCTCTATGGCTACACCTTC. Supplemented by reference TRBV29-1 and TRBJ1-2, the full variable domain reads SAVISQKPSRDICQRGTSLTIQCQVDSQVTMMFWYRQQPGQSLTLIATANQGSEATYESGFVIDKFPISRPNLTFSTLTVSNMSPEDSSIYLCSVERGDLYGYTFGSGTRLTVV.

Only a few counts were recorded for this clonotype. V usage is TRBV29-1 and J usage is TRBJ1-5, with D possibly being TRBD1 (6 bases). Per germline, CDR1 SQVTM and CDR2 ANQGSEA. CDR3 length equals 13 residues. Trimming took off 6 bases at V and 9 bases at J, with 18 bases between the two ends. CDR3 in DNA: TGCAGCGTCGGCGAGGGGGTATCTCTGCCCCAGCATTTT. Residues: CSVGEGVSLPQHF.

Only a few counts were recorded for this clonotype. This sequence joins TRBV15 and TRBJ2-1; D not certain. The CDR3 has 14 amino acids. From germline, CDR1 is LNHNV and CDR2 YYDKDF (reference sequence). V lost 8 bases, J lost 1 base, and 12 bases lay in between. The CDR3 protein is CATGRPASYNEQFF. CDR3 nucleotides: TGTGCCACCGGGCGACCCGCGTCCTACAATGAGCAGTTCTTC.

The rearrangement uses TRBV29-1 and TRBJ1-1; perhaps TRBD1 as D (5 bases). V lost 5 bases, J lost 3 bases, and 19 bases lay in between. The germline CDR1 and CDR2 sequences are SQVTM and ANQGSEA. This CDR3 is 15 amino acids long. The CDR3 protein is CSVFGVATAYTEAFF. The CDR3 nucleotides are TGCAGCGTTTTTGGGGTTGCGACAGCCTACACTGAAGCTTTCTTT.

The genes are TRBV7-2 and TRBJ2-1; a possible D gene is TRBD2 (7 bases). The CDR3 extends over 16 amino acids. V was pared by 5 bases and J by 9 bases, with 23 bases between. Per the germline V gene, CDR1 is SGHTA and CDR2 is FQGNSA. CDR3 residues: CASSPPYGGGSFEQFF. The CDR3 DNA reads as TGTGCCAGCAGCCCACCCTACGGGGGCGGGAGTTTTGAGCAGTTCTTC.

This clonotype was counted ten times or more. The rearrangement joins TRBV29-1 to TRBJ2-2; D tentatively fits TRBD1 or TRBD2 (5 bases each). The CDR3 covers 14 residues. In germline, CDR1 is SQVTM, CDR2 ANQGSEA. Deletions cut 5 bases from V and 9 bases from J, with 19 bases between. The CDR3 DNA follows: TGCAGCGTTCCCTCAAACGGATGGGGACGGGAGCTGTTTTTT. This translates into CSVPSNGWGRELFF.

This sequence joins TRBV29-1 and TRBJ2-5, with 8 bases aligning to TRBD1. The CDR3 extends over 13 amino acids. Germline CDR1 reads SQVTM; CDR2 reads ANQGSEA. V trimming: 3 bases; J trimming: 4 bases; junction bases outside the gene matches: 4. The CDR3 loop is CSVDLGQGETQYF. CDR3 nucleotides: TGCAGCGTTGACCTTGGACAGGGAGAGACCCAGTACTTC.

This clonotype was detected a few times. The chain carries TRBV6-2 or TRBV6-3 and TRBJ2-2; D is undetermined. Germline values: CDR1 MNHEY, CDR2 SVGEGT. This CDR3 is built from 14 residues. The V and J ends lost 3 bases and 6 bases respectively, with 11 bases between them. This chain's CDR3 is CASSYFGDAGELFF. In DNA form, the CDR3 reads TGTGCCAGCAGTTATTTTGGGGATGCCGGGGAGCTGTTTTTT.

This chain links TRBV12-3 or TRBV12-4 with TRBJ2-4; D possibly corresponds to TRBD1 (6 bases). This CDR3 has 16 amino acids. V was clipped by 5 bases and J by 0 bases, with 14 bases between them. In DNA, the CDR3 is TGTGCCAGCAGTCAACAGGGTCGACTAGCCAAAAACATTCAGTACTTC. This codes for CASSQQGRLAKNIQYF.